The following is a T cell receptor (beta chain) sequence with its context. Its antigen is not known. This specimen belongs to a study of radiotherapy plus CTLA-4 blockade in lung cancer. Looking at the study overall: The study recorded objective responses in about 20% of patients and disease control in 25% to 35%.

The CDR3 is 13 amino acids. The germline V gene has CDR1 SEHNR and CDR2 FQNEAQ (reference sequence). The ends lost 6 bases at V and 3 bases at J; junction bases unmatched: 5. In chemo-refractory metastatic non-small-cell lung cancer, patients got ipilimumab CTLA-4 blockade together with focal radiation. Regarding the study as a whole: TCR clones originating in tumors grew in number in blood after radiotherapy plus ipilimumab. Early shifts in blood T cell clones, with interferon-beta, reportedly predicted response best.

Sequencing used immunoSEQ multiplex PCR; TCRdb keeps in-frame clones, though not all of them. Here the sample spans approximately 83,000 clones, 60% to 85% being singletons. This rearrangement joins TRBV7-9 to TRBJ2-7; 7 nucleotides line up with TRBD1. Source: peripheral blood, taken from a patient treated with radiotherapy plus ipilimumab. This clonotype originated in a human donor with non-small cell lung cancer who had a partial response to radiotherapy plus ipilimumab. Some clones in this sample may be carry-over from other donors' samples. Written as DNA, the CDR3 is TGTGCCAGCAGGCCCGGGACAGACTACGAGCAGTACTTC. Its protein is CASRPGTDYEQYF.